A selection of T cell receptor beta chains follows, all from one sample in a study of blood T cell repertoires in COVID-19. Repertoires were generated with immunoSEQ multiplex PCR, while TCRdb's copy carries only in-frame clones and drops some. The sample includes a few hundred thousand clones, less than 90% of them seen just once. Sequenced sample: peripheral blood. The receptors derive from a woman between 50 and 59 years old with acute or convalescent COVID-19. Both conserved end residues are part of each CDR3. A D gene is named only where the DNA matches it firmly.

v_gene: TRBV19
d_gene: .
CDR3aa: CASSRFWADSNTEAFF

v_gene: TRBV30
d_gene: TRBD1
CDR3aa: CAWNLGQALNYGYTF

v_gene: TRBV9
d_gene: TRBD2
CDR3aa: CASSREGLGIGEQFF

v_gene: TRBV5-4
d_gene: .
CDR3aa: CASSRNGVLNSPLHF

v_gene: TRBV5-1
d_gene: TRBD2
CDR3aa: CASSLGLAGLNEQFF

v_gene: TRBV6-5
d_gene: .
CDR3aa: CASSYSSFPTDTQYF

v_gene: TRBV6-5
d_gene: .
CDR3aa: CASISGSVKNIQYF

v_gene: TRBV7-7
d_gene: .
CDR3aa: CASSPRSGSSYNEQFF

v_gene: TRBV7-2
d_gene: .
CDR3aa: CASSLVSRQNTEAFF

v_gene: TRBV7-3
d_gene: TRBD1
CDR3aa: CASSPYRQGTGELFF

v_gene: TRBV6-2/TRBV6-3
d_gene: TRBD2
CDR3aa: CASSRQPGLAGLVETQYF

v_gene: TRBV21-1
d_gene: .
CDR3aa: CASSRLRRLTVQETQYF

v_gene: TRBV6-2/TRBV6-3
d_gene: TRBD1
CDR3aa: CASSYETGGDWSYEQYF

v_gene: TRBV4-3
d_gene: TRBD2
CDR3aa: CASSQEREFYEQYF

v_gene: TRBV27
d_gene: .
CDR3aa: CASSSNRVGNTIYF

v_gene: TRBV6-5
d_gene: .
CDR3aa: CASSKTVGHGYTF

v_gene: TRBV9
d_gene: .
CDR3aa: CASSAGNEQFF

v_gene: TRBV6-5
d_gene: .
CDR3aa: CASSYSGADYNEQFF

v_gene: TRBV7-2
d_gene: .
CDR3aa: CASSLTGGTEAFF

v_gene: TRBV25-1
d_gene: .
CDR3aa: CASSDRDTGELFF

v_gene: TRBV25-1
d_gene: TRBD1
CDR3aa: CASRGDRGEGTEAFF

v_gene: TRBV5-6
d_gene: TRBD1
CDR3aa: CASSWDRGHNSPLHF

v_gene: TRBV6-5
d_gene: .
CDR3aa: CASSFSRDINYGYTF

v_gene: TRBV18
d_gene: .
CDR3aa: CASSPGSSYEQYF

v_gene: TRBV6-6
d_gene: TRBD1
CDR3aa: CASSYSGQEGSPLHF

v_gene: TRBV28
d_gene: .
CDR3aa: CASSFDTEAFF

v_gene: TRBV10-3
d_gene: .
CDR3aa: CATRREVTFQKYGYTF

v_gene: TRBV30
d_gene: .
CDR3aa: CAGGYENEQYF

v_gene: TRBV4-3
d_gene: .
CDR3aa: CASSQDKGPQTEAFF

v_gene: TRBV19
d_gene: .
CDR3aa: CASSILGPYYGYTF

v_gene: TRBV12-3/TRBV12-4
d_gene: .
CDR3aa: CASSFSRGEQFF

v_gene: TRBV12-3/TRBV12-4
d_gene: .
CDR3aa: CASSFGWRGYTF

v_gene: TRBV10-3
d_gene: TRBD1
CDR3aa: CAITGTAYNEQFF

v_gene: TRBV25-1
d_gene: .
CDR3aa: CASSDDAGPQETQYF

v_gene: TRBV20-1
d_gene: TRBD2
CDR3aa: CSASTSGQETQYF

v_gene: TRBV9
d_gene: .
CDR3aa: CASSRGGTNEKLFF

v_gene: TRBV27
d_gene: TRBD1
CDR3aa: CASSHRGSDTQYF

v_gene: TRBV14
d_gene: .
CDR3aa: CASSQTGSSPLHF

v_gene: TRBV7-2
d_gene: TRBD2
CDR3aa: CASSPGLAGGIREQYF

v_gene: TRBV5-1
d_gene: TRBD1
CDR3aa: CASSLAQGARDEQFF

v_gene: TRBV5-1
d_gene: TRBD1
CDR3aa: CASSLFLPEDRGRGANVLTF

v_gene: TRBV4-3
d_gene: .
CDR3aa: CASSQGGGNYGYTF

v_gene: TRBV11-3
d_gene: .
CDR3aa: CASSLDPRTAPNEKLFF